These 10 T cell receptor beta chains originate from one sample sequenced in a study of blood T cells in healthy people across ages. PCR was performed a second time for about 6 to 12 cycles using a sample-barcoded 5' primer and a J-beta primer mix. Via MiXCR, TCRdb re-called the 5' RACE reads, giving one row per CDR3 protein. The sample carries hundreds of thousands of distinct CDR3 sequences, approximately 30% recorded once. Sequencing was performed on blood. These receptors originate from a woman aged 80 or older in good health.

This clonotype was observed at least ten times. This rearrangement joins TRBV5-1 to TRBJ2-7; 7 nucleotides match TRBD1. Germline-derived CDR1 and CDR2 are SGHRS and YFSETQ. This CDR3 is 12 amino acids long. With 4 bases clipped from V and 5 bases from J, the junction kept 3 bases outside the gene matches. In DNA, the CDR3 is TGCGCCAGCAGCACGACAGGGAACGAGCAGTACTTC. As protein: CASSTTGNEQYF.

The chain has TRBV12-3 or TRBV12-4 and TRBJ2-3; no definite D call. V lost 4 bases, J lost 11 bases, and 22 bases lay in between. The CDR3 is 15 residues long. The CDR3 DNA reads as TGTGCCAGCAGTTCCGACTCCTTGGGCACAGATGTGCAGTATTTT. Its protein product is CASSSDSLGTDVQYF.

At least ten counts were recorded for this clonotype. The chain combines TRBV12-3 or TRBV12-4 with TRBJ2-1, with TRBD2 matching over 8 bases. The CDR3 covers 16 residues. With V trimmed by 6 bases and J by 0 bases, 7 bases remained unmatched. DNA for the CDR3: TGTGCCAGCAGCCTGGTAAGCGGGAGCTCCTACAATGAGCAGTTCTTC. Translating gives CASSLVSGSSYNEQFF.

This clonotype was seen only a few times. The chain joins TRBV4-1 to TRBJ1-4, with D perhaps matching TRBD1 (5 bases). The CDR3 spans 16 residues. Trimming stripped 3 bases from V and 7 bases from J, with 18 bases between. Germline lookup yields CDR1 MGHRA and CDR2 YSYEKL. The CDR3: CASSQALQGLGEKLFF. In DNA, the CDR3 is TGCGCCAGCAGCCAGGCTCTCCAGGGTTTGGGTGAAAAACTGTTTTTT.

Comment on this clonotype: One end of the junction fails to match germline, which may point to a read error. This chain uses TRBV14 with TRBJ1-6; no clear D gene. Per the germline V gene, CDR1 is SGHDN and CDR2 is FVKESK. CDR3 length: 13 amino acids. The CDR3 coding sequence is TGTGCCAGCCTGCTCGGCGGAAATTCACCCCCCCACTTT. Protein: CASLLGGNSPPHF.

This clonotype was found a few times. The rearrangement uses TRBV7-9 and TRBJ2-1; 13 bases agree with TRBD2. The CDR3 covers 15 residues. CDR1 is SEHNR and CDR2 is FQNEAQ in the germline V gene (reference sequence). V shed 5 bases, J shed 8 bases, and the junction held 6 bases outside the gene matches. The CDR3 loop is CASSVTSGGVDEQFF. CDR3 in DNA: TGTGCCAGCAGCGTCACTAGCGGGGGGGTCGATGAGCAGTTCTTC.

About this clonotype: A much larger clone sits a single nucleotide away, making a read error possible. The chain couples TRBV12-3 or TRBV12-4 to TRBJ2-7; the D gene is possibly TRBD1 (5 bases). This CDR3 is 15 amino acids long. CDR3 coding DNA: TGTGCCAGCAGTTTAGAGCAGGGAACCGTACACGATCAGTACTTC. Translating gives CASSLEQGTVHDQYF.

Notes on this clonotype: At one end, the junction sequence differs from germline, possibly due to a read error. Here the CDR3 reads CVSSQYNRPRANYGYTF. The CDR3 nucleotides read TGTGTCAGCAGCCAATATAACAGGCCAAGGGCTAACTATGGCTACACCTTC. This chain uses TRBV3-1 with TRBJ1-2; TRBD1 is a possible D gene (5 bases). The V gene's germline CDR1 is LGHDT and CDR2 YNNKEL (reference sequence). This CDR3 region has 17 residues.

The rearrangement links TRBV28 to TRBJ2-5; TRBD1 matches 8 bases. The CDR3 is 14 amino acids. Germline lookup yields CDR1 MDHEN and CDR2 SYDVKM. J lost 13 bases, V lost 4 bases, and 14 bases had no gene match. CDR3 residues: CASSSAGTGISRYF. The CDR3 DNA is TGTGCCAGCAGTTCCGCCGGGACAGGAATAAGTCGGTACTTC.

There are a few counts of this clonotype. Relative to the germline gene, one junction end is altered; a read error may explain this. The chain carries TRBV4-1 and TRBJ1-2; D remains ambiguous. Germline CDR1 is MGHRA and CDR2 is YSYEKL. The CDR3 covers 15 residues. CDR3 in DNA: TGCGCCGGCAGCCAAGAGGTAGGGTTGCGCGGTGGCTACACCTTC. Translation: CAGSQEVGLRGGYTF.